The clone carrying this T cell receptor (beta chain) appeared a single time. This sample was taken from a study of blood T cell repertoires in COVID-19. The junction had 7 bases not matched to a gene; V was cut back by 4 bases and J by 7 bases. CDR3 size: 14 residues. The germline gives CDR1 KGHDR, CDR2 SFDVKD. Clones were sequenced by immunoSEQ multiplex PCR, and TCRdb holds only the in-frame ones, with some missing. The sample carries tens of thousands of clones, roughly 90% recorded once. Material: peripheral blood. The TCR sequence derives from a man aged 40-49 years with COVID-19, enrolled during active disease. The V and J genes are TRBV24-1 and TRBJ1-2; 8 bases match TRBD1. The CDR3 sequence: CATSDYGQGGGYTF. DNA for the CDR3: TGTGCCACCAGTGACTACGGACAGGGCGGTGGCTACACCTTC.